The source of this T cell receptor beta chain is a study of blood T cell repertoires in COVID-19. At the level of the study: From the United States, Italy and Spain came samples of acute and convalescent COVID-19.

Original analysis: Counts of nucleated cells, estimated from reference gene primer amplification, were obtained. Profiled with immunoSEQ multiplex PCR; TCRdb holds only in-frame clones, not every one. V and J calls and clone size are those listed in that table; D and trimming were worked out from the DNA. The data contain roughly 250,000 clones, around 85% of them singletons. Trimming removed 3 bases from V and 4 bases from J; junction bases left unmatched: 4. Germline CDR1 SGHRS, CDR2 YFSETQ. This CDR3 has 14 amino acids. This chain connects TRBV5-1 to TRBJ2-3; TRBD2 matches 8 bases. What was sequenced was peripheral blood. The source of this sequence is an elderly woman with acute or convalescent COVID-19. The CDR3, as DNA: TGCGCCAGCAGCTCCGCGGGACTAGCAGATACGCAGTATTTT. Protein product: CASSSAGLADTQYF.